This entry concerns a single TCR beta chain. Its matching antigen is unknown. This sample was taken from a study of CD8+ T cells in alopecia areata. Study-wide background: For the treated group, dosing was oral tofacitinib at 5 to 10 mg twice daily. The study, taken as a whole, reports: Persistence during tofacitinib was seen for many expanded lesional clones in scalp and blood.

Sequencing templates came from extracted RNA that was reverse transcribed into cDNA. The method was immunoSEQ multiplex PCR; TCRdb's version includes in-frame clones alone and lacks a portion of them. The data show 170,000 or so clones, approximately 55% seen once. As for treatment: oral pan-JAK inhibitor, 5-10 mg twice daily. Lesional scalp punch biopsies and peripheral blood were collected from alopecia areata patients. The sequencing here drew on CD8+ T cells sorted from blood, taken at week 24, from a patient treated with tofacitinib. This TCR came from a human donor with alopecia areata.

CDR3 residues: CASSLRTGDYGYTF. The CDR3 DNA follows: TGCGCCAGCAGCCTACGGACAGGGGATTATGGCTACACCTTC. The J gene is TRBJ1-2, the V gene TRBV5-1, with 9 bases fitting TRBD1. The CDR3 has 14 amino acids. The germline V gene encodes CDR1 SGHRS and CDR2 YFSETQ. Unmatched junction bases numbered 6, after V lost 4 bases and J lost 5 bases.